One sample yielded the 8 T cell receptor beta chains listed below, sequenced in a study of T cell responses to AZD1222 COVID-19 vaccine. Some clones are missing from TCRdb's copy, which holds only in-frame ones; the method was immunoSEQ multiplex PCR. The sample lists about 130,000 clones; 80% to 90% were seen once. The sequencing used peripheral blood, collected on day 0 of MenACWY control vaccination. The receptors stem from an adult in good health.

This chain uses TRBV2 with TRBJ1-5, with TRBD1 matching 7 bases. V lost 8 bases and J lost 4; bases outside the gene matches: 5. Per the germline V gene, CDR1 is SNHLY and CDR2 is FYNNEI. This CDR3 has 13 residues. CDR3 nucleotide sequence: TGTGCCAGCGGGTGGGACAGAAATCAGCCCCAGCATTTT. Its protein product is CASGWDRNQPQHF.

V and J are TRBV27 and TRBJ2-3; tentatively, D is TRBD2 (6 bases). The V end was cut by 2 bases, the J end by 0 bases, with 9 bases between. CDR1 is MNHEY, CDR2 SMNVEV, per germline (reference sequence). This CDR3 region has 15 residues. CDR3 sequence reads: CASSLPGASTDTQYF. The CDR3 DNA follows: TGTGCCAGCAGTTTACCGGGAGCGAGCACAGATACGCAGTATTTT.

This rearrangement joins TRBV7-6 to TRBJ1-3; 11 positions match TRBD1. Germline V gives CDR1 SGHVS, CDR2 FNYEAQ. The length of the CDR3 is 16 residues. V trimming: 1 base; J trimming: 4 bases; junction bases outside the gene matches: 3. In DNA form, the CDR3 reads TGTGCCAGCAGCTTAGGGACAGGGGGCGCCGGAAACACCATATATTTT. It yields the protein CASSLGTGGAGNTIYF.

The V and J genes are TRBV27 and TRBJ1-2, with D possibly being TRBD1 (5 bases). V was pared by 1 base and J by 8 bases, with 11 bases between. The germline CDR1 and CDR2 sequences are MNHEY and SMNVEV (reference sequence). This CDR3 is 13 amino acids long. The CDR3 coding sequence is TGTGCCAGCAGTTTATGGGCAGGGAGCGGCTACACCTTC. This translates into CASSLWAGSGYTF.

The rearrangement uses TRBV30 and TRBJ2-3; tentative D call: TRBD1 (5 bases). V lost 2 bases and J 4 bases, leaving 10 bases between the germline ends. Germline V CDR1 and CDR2: GTSNPN, SVGIG (reference sequence). The CDR3 has 13 amino acids. Here the CDR3 reads CAWSQLGPDTQYF. The CDR3 DNA reads as TGTGCCTGGAGTCAGTTGGGGCCAGATACGCAGTATTTT.

A few counts support this clone. The V and J genes are TRBV6-5 and TRBJ1-1, with a weak D call TRBD1 (6 bases). V lost 4 bases and J lost 6, with 12 bases in between. This CDR3 contains 13 residues. Germline V lookup: CDR1 MNHEY, CDR2 SVGAGI. The CDR3 sequence: CASSLTGWAEAFF. As DNA, the CDR3 is TGTGCCAGCAGTTTAACAGGGTGGGCTGAAGCTTTCTTT.

J is TRBJ2-1 and V is TRBV2; 10 bases match TRBD2. With 8 bases clipped from V and 3 bases from J, the junction kept 7 bases outside the gene matches. The CDR3 has 15 residues. Germline V gene sequence: CDR1 SNHLY, CDR2 FYNNEI. The DNA for the CDR3 is TGTGCCAGCGGGAAACTAGCGGGGAACTACAATGAGCAGTTCTTC. It translates to CASGKLAGNYNEQFF.

In its sample, this clone was seen a few times. The rearrangement uses TRBV21-1 and TRBJ2-1; no check of the table's D call, TRBD2, against the DNA was made. TRBV21-1 is labeled a pseudogene. The CDR3 loop spans 15 amino acids. The CDR3 spells CASSLPLDSNNEQFF. CDR3 bases: TGTGCCAGCAGCTTGCCGCTAGATTCTAACAATGAGCAGTTCTTC.